The clone carrying this T cell receptor beta chain was observed a handful of times. The antigen is unknown. These data come from a study of early T cells in non-severe SARS-CoV-2 infection. Study information: Bulk RNA taken from unsorted whole blood was sequenced, leaving chains unpaired. General study points: Private and CD4 specificities were missed by VDJdb matching, skewed to anti-spike CD8.

Individual cDNA molecules carried attached unique molecular identifiers. TCRdb called the 5' RACE reads again in MiXCR, with one record for every CDR3 protein. This sample has 35,000 to 50,000 distinct CDR3 sequences, with 5.5% to 7% found just once. The source is an adult who was a healthcare worker with PCR-confirmed SARS-CoV-2 infection or an uninfected control (not recorded which). Here the sequenced sample was whole blood, taken at baseline.

This chain's CDR3 is CSVVGQGNTEAFF. The DNA for the CDR3 is TGCAGCGTTGTTGGTCAGGGGAACACTGAAGCTTTCTTT. The rearrangement links TRBV29-1 to TRBJ1-1; D possibly corresponds to TRBD1 (5 bases). CDR3 length: 13 amino acids. V was clipped by 4 bases and J by 1 base, with 10 bases between them. From germline, CDR1 is SQVTM and CDR2 ANQGSEA.